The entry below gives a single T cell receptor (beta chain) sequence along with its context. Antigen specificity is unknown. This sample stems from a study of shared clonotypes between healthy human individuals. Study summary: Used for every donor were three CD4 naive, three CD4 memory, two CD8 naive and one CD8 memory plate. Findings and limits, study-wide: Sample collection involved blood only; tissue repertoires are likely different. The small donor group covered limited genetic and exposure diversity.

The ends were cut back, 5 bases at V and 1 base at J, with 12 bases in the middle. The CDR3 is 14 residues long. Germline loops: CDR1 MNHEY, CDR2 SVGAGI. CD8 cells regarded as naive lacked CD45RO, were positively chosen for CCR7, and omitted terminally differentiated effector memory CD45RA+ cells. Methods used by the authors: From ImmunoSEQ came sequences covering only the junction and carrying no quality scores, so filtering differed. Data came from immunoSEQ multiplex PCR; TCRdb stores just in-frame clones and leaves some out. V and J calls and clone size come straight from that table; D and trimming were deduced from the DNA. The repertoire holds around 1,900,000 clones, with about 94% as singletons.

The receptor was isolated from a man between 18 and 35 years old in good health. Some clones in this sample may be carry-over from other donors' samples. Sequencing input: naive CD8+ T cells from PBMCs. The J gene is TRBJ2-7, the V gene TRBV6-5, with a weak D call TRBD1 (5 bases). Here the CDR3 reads CASSMTAESYEQYF. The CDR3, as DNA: TGTGCCAGCAGTATGACAGCAGAATCCTACGAGCAGTACTTC.